Listed here are 28 T cell receptor beta chains from one sample, sequenced in a study of T cells after yellow fever vaccination. TCRdb reprocessed the 5' RACE reads via MiXCR and lists one record per CDR3 protein. This sample yields around 16,000 distinct CDR3 sequences, of which 4% are seen a single time; about 0.4% belongs to the top ten. The sample was PBMCs, either bulk or a sorted T-cell subset (CD4+, CD8+, memory, or dextramer-sorted; not recorded which), taken 15 days after the yellow fever booster vaccination. These receptors were obtained from a man in his thirties or forties who received the YFV17D yellow fever vaccine.

This clonotype appeared many times. The V and J genes are TRBV4-3 and TRBJ2-1; possibly TRBD2 for D (6 bases). The germline gives CDR1 LGHNA, CDR2 YSLEER. CDR3 length: 16 residues. The ends were cut back, 0 bases at V and 7 bases at J, with 16 bases in the middle. The CDR3 sequence: CASSQEAGSLYNEQFF. Here the CDR3 DNA reads TGCGCCAGCAGCCAAGAGGCCGGGAGTCTTTATAATGAGCAGTTCTTC.

This clonotype was counted many times. This chain connects TRBV7-9 to TRBJ2-3, with 9 positions matching TRBD1. The CDR3 consists of 16 residues. Germline values: CDR1 SEHNR, CDR2 FQNEAQ (reference sequence). J gave up 5 bases and V 0 bases, and 6 bases lay outside the gene matches. The CDR3 is CASSLAQGQGIDTQYF. The DNA for the CDR3 is TGTGCCAGCAGCTTAGCCCAGGGACAGGGCATAGATACGCAGTATTTT.

In this sample, this clonotype turned up many times. The gene calls are TRBV7-8 and TRBJ1-1; D is unresolved. The germline CDR1 and CDR2 sequences are SGHVS and FQNEAQ. CDR3 length equals 15 residues. The V gene lost 4 bases and the J gene lost 1 base, with 13 bases spanning the gap. Here the CDR3 reads CASSSTRWGNTEAFF. Written as DNA, the CDR3 is TGTGCCAGCAGCTCGACGCGGTGGGGGAACACTGAAGCTTTCTTT.

This clonotype was seen repeatedly, ten times or more. The chain combines TRBV27 with TRBJ2-1, with 12 bases that match TRBD2. The junction had 9 bases not matched to a gene; V was cut back by 6 bases and J by 12 bases. Germline-derived CDR1 and CDR2 are MNHEY and SMNVEV (reference sequence). This CDR3 comprises 14 residues. The CDR3 is CASSPTSGRGRQFF. The CDR3 nucleotides are TGTGCCAGCAGCCCGACTAGCGGGAGAGGTAGGCAGTTCTTC.

This clonotype was seen ten or more times. The chain is built from TRBV20-1 and TRBJ2-4; unclear D gene. Trimming cost V 6 bases and J 8 bases, with 8 bases left between them. The V gene's germline CDR1 is DFQATT and CDR2 SNEGSKA (reference sequence). The CDR3 runs 10 residues. CDR3 loop: CSAILDIQYF. DNA for the CDR3: TGCAGTGCCATTTTGGACATTCAGTACTTC.

The table lists this clonotype with many counts. This chain links TRBV12-3 or TRBV12-4 with TRBJ1-5, with 8 bases that match TRBD1. V dropped 6 bases and J dropped 7; count of bases not matched to a gene: 8. The CDR3 loop spans 14 amino acids. As DNA, the CDR3 is TGTGCCAGCAGCCGGACAGGGTATGGGCAGCCCCAGCATTTT. Its translation is CASSRTGYGQPQHF.

The sample holds many counts of this clonotype. This rearrangement joins TRBV7-2 to TRBJ2-3; 10 bases are shared with TRBD2. CDR3 length equals 15 residues. The V segment lost 6 bases and the J segment 1 base; nucleotides outside the gene matches: 4. Germline V gene lookup returns CDR1 SGHTA and CDR2 FQGNSA. CDR3 sequence (DNA): TGTGCCAGCAGAGTCCTAGCGGGGGGCACAGATACGCAGTATTTT. Translating it yields CASRVLAGGTDTQYF.

This clonotype was picked up many times. The rearrangement joins TRBV7-2 to TRBJ2-7, with 8 bases that match TRBD1. Unmatched junction bases numbered 4, after V lost 5 bases and J lost 1 base. The CDR3 sequence is 14 residues long. Germline CDR1 is SGHTA and CDR2 is FQGNSA. CDR3 nucleotides: TGTGCCAGCAGCAACCGGGACAGGTCCTACGAGCAGTACTTC. It specifies CASSNRDRSYEQYF.

This clonotype was picked up many times. The J gene is TRBJ1-1, the V gene TRBV7-3; no definite D call. CDR3 size: 13 residues. With 4 bases removed from V and 3 bases from J, the gap between germline ends came to 9 bases. Germline V gene lookup returns CDR1 SGHTA and CDR2 FQGTGA. The CDR3 DNA reads as TGTGCCAGCAGCTGGGGTGGGTACACTGAAGCTTTCTTT. This encodes CASSWGGYTEAFF.

This clonotype has at least ten counts. The V gene is TRBV24-1, the J gene TRBJ2-2; 7 bases map to TRBD2. With 1 base clipped from V and 6 bases from J, the junction kept 7 bases outside the gene matches. Germline CDR1 KGHDR, CDR2 SFDVKD. The CDR3 loop spans 16 amino acids. The CDR3 region is CATSDLGLAASGELFF. In DNA, the CDR3 is TGTGCCACCAGTGATTTAGGCCTAGCGGCCTCCGGGGAGCTGTTTTTT.

This clonotype appeared many times. The chain joins TRBV5-4 to TRBJ2-7; 8 bases are a match to TRBD2. There are 14 residues in the CDR3. Germline CDR1 and CDR2: SGHNT and YYREEE (reference sequence). J was trimmed by 4 bases and V by 0 bases; bases with no gene match: 3. CDR3 loop: CASSLAGLAYEQYF. The CDR3 nucleotides are TGTGCCAGCAGCTTGGCCGGACTAGCATACGAGCAGTACTTC.

This clonotype was recorded many times. The chain employs TRBV24-1 and TRBJ2-5, with unresolved D. CDR1 and CDR2 from the germline V gene are KGHDR and SFDVKD. V lost 2 bases and J lost 5, with 14 bases in between. The CDR3 extends over 15 amino acids. DNA of the CDR3: TGTGCCACCAGTGATTCTACAGTTCTAATCGAGACCCAGTACTTC. This sequence encodes CATSDSTVLIETQYF.

This clonotype is medium-sized. V and J are TRBV7-2 and TRBJ1-4; D perhaps matches TRBD1 (5 bases). V lost 4 bases and J 8 bases, leaving 14 bases between the germline ends. The length of the CDR3 is 14 residues. CDR1 is SGHTA, CDR2 FQGNSA, per germline. The CDR3 loop is CASSSKRGDEKLFF. CDR3 DNA sequence: TGTGCCAGCAGCTCCAAGCGGGGGGACGAAAAACTGTTTTTT.

This clonotype showed up many times. This sequence joins TRBV4-3 and TRBJ2-4; TRBD2 is a possible D gene (6 bases). Per the germline V gene, CDR1 is LGHNA and CDR2 is YSLEER. V was clipped by 0 bases and J by 10 bases, with 10 bases between them. The CDR3 sequence is 13 residues long. The CDR3 DNA reads TGCGCCAGCAGCCAAGACCTGGGGGGAATTCAGTACTTC. This gives the protein CASSQDLGGIQYF.

This clonotype appeared many times. The chain links TRBV11-1 to TRBJ1-5; 7 bases align to TRBD1. J lost 0 bases, V lost 1 base, and 6 bases had no gene match. The CDR3 is 17 residues long. The germline V gene encodes CDR1 SGHAT and CDR2 FQDESV (reference sequence). CDR3 amino acids: CASSLEDRGHSNQPQHF. CDR3 nucleotide sequence: TGTGCCAGCAGCTTAGAGGATAGGGGGCATAGCAATCAGCCCCAGCATTTT.

This clonotype was picked up many times. The chain recombines TRBV12-3 or TRBV12-4 with TRBJ2-7, with D uncertain. The CDR3 totals 11 residues. Trimming took 5 bases from V and 4 from J, leaving 6 bases between them. Here the CDR3 reads CASSNRYEQYF. The DNA of the CDR3 is TGTGCCAGCAGTAACCGATACGAGCAGTACTTC.

This clonotype was observed at least ten times. The CDR3 DNA reads as TGTGCCACTTCAGGAGACCAAGAGACCCAGTACTTC. It yields the protein CATSGDQETQYF. This chain links TRBV19 with TRBJ2-5; D remains unclear. This CDR3 is built from 12 residues. Trimming stripped 10 bases from V and 0 bases from J, with 9 bases between. Germline V gene lookup returns CDR1 LNHDA and CDR2 SQIVND (reference sequence).

This clonotype was recorded many times. Its ends do not fully match the called genes, so a read error is possible. The chain carries TRBV6-5 and TRBJ2-2; a weak D match, TRBD2 (5 bases). This CDR3 spans 14 amino acids. The germline CDR1 and CDR2 sequences are MNHEY and SVGAGI. The CDR3 loop reads CASRYRGNTGELFF. CDR3 nucleotides: TGTGCCAGCAGATATAGAGGGAATACCGGGGAGCTATTTTTT.

This clonotype was counted many times. The chain employs TRBV29-1 and TRBJ2-5; D is tentatively TRBD1 or TRBD2 (5 bases each). Trimming removed 8 bases at V and 2 bases at J, with 24 bases between. Germline lookup yields CDR1 SQVTM and CDR2 ANQGSEA. The CDR3 has 16 amino acids. CDR3 DNA: TGCAGCATAAAGAGGGGACCCCAGATCTCTCAAGAGACCCAGTACTTC. This sequence encodes CSIKRGPQISQETQYF.

This clonotype was recorded many times. The genes are TRBV20-1 and TRBJ2-7; tentatively, D is TRBD1 or TRBD2 (5 bases each). The CDR3 length is 13 residues. Trimming cost V 3 bases and J 1 base, with 10 bases left between them. Per germline, CDR1 DFQATT and CDR2 SNEGSKA (reference sequence). The CDR3 region is CSASEGSSYEQYF. Here the CDR3 DNA reads TGCAGTGCTAGTGAGGGGAGTTCCTACGAGCAGTACTTC.

Many counts were recorded for this clonotype. J is TRBJ1-1 and V is TRBV6-2 or TRBV6-3; 7 positions agree with TRBD1. Germline lookup yields CDR1 MNHEY and CDR2 SVGEGT. With 6 bases clipped from V and 6 bases from J, the junction kept 4 bases outside the gene matches. The CDR3 runs to 12 residues. The CDR3 loop reads CASSRQGAEAFF. For the CDR3, the DNA is TGTGCCAGCAGCCGACAGGGTGCTGAAGCTTTCTTT.

This clonotype was observed at least ten times. The rearrangement joins TRBV11-2 to TRBJ2-2; 13 bases align to TRBD2. Losses at the gene ends were 1 base for V and 5 bases for J; bases not matched to a gene: 1. Germline lookup yields CDR1 SGHAT and CDR2 FQNNGV. CDR3 size: 16 residues. The CDR3 nucleotides read TGTGCCAGCAGCTTAGGGACTAGCGGGAGAACCGGGGAGCTGTTTTTT. Translation: CASSLGTSGRTGELFF.

Within the sample, this clonotype is medium-sized. The chain is built from TRBV7-9 and TRBJ1-6; 7 bases are shared with TRBD1. The germline gives CDR1 SEHNR, CDR2 FQNEAQ (reference sequence). Germline trimming cut 5 bases from V and 4 bases from J; bases unmatched to any gene: 5. CDR3 length: 15 residues. The CDR3 region is CASSEATGYNSPLHF. The CDR3 nucleotides are TGTGCCAGCAGCGAGGCGACAGGGTATAATTCACCCCTCCACTTT.

This clonotype was observed at least ten times. This chain links TRBV6-5 with TRBJ2-3; perhaps TRBD2 as D (6 bases). The CDR3 is 19 residues long. CDR1 is MNHEY, CDR2 SVGAGI, per germline. V lost 2 bases and J lost 2, with 23 bases in between. The DNA of the CDR3 is TGTGCCAGCAGTTACCCTCTTTATTCGGGGGAACTCGACACAGATACGCAGTATTTT. This sequence encodes CASSYPLYSGELDTDTQYF.

This clonotype was counted at least ten times. The rearrangement links TRBV11-2 to TRBJ2-1; 7 nucleotides align to TRBD2. From germline, CDR1 is SGHAT and CDR2 FQNNGV. The CDR3 contains 15 residues. V dropped 5 bases and J dropped 4; count of bases not matched to a gene: 8. In nucleotides, the CDR3 is TGTGCCAGCAGCCTACTAGCGTTTGGATACAATGAGCAGTTCTTC. Protein product: CASSLLAFGYNEQFF.

This clonotype was recorded many times. This sequence joins TRBV5-1 and TRBJ2-5; 8 positions match TRBD2. This CDR3 contains 15 residues. Trimming cost V 2 bases and J 3 bases; bases outside gene matches: 6. Germline V gene sequence: CDR1 SGHRS, CDR2 YFSETQ. This CDR3 is CASSLPTGGEETQYF. As DNA, the CDR3 is TGCGCCAGCAGCTTACCTACGGGGGGGGAAGAGACCCAGTACTTC.

This clonotype showed up many times. The chain combines TRBV6-5 with TRBJ1-4; D is possibly TRBD1 (5 bases). The CDR3 is 15 residues long. V lost 0 bases and J 7 bases, leaving 12 bases between the germline ends. Germline assignment: CDR1 MNHEY and CDR2 SVGAGI. CDR3 loop: CASSYSGGGGEKLFF. CDR3 sequence (DNA): TGTGCCAGCAGTTACTCCGGGGGGGGTGGTGAAAAACTGTTTTTT.

This clonotype was counted at least ten times. V is TRBV9 and J is TRBJ2-7; TRBD1 aligns across 8 bases. V lost 0 bases and J lost 4; bases outside the gene matches: 6. Germline loops: CDR1 SGDLS, CDR2 YYNGEE. The CDR3 is made up of 15 amino acids. The CDR3 spells CASSVEGTGGYEQYF. CDR3 nucleotides: TGTGCCAGCAGCGTAGAAGGGACAGGCGGGTACGAGCAGTACTTC. The full variable domain, completed using reference TRBV9 and TRBJ2-7, is DSGVTQTPKHLITATGQRVTLRCSPRSGDLSVYWYQQSLDQGLQFLIQYYNGEERAKGNILERFSAQQFPDLHSELNLSSLELGDSALYFCASSVEGTGGYEQYFGPGTRLTVT.